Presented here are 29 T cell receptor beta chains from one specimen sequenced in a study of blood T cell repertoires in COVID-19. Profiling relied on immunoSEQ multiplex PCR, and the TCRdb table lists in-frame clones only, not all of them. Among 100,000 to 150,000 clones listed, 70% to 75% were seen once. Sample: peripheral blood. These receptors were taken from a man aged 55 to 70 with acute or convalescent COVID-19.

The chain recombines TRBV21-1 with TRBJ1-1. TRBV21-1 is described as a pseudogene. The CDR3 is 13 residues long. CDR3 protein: CASPGGLNTEAFF. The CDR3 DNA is TGTGCCAGCCCGGGAGGATTGAACACTGAAGCTTTCTTT.

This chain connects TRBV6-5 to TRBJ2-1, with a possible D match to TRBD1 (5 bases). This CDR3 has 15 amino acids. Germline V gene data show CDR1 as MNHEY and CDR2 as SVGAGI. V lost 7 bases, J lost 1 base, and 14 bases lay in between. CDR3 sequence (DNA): TGTGCCAGCATTTTAAGGGGCGGTTCCTACAATGAGCAGTTCTTC. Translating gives CASILRGGSYNEQFF.

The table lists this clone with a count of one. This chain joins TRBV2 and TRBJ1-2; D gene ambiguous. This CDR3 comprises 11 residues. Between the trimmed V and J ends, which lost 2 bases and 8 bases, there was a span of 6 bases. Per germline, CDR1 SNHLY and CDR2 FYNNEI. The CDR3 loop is CASSEIEGYTF. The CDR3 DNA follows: TGTGCCAGCAGTGAAATAGAAGGCTACACCTTC.

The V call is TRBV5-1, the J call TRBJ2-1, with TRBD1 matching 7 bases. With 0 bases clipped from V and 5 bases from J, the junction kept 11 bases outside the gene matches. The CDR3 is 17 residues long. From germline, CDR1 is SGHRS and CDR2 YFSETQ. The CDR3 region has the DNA TGCGCCAGCAGCTTGGCCATTCGACAGGGAGTAAACAATGAGCAGTTCTTC. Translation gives CASSLAIRQGVNNEQFF.

The CDR3 here is CASSRQSRGASYEQYF. CDR3 bases: TGCGCCAGCAGCCGTCAATCCCGGGGGGCATCATACGAGCAGTACTTC. The chain combines TRBV5-1 with TRBJ2-7; D is possibly TRBD2 (7 bases). There are 16 residues in the CDR3. The germline V gene has CDR1 SGHRS and CDR2 YFSETQ. Between the trimmed V and J ends, which lost 4 bases and 4 bases, there was a span of 21 bases.

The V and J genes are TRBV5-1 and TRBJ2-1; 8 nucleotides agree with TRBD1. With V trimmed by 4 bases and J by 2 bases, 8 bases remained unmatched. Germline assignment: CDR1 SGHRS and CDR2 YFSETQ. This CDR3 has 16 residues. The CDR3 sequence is CASSLDGQGPYNEQFF. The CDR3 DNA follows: TGCGCCAGCAGCCTAGACGGACAGGGACCCTACAATGAGCAGTTCTTC.

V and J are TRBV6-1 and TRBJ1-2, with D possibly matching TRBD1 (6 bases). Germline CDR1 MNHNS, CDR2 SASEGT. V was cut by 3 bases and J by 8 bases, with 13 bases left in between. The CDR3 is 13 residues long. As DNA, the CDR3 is TGTGCCAGCAGTGAGAGGACAGTGGGCGGCTACACCTTC. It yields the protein CASSERTVGGYTF.

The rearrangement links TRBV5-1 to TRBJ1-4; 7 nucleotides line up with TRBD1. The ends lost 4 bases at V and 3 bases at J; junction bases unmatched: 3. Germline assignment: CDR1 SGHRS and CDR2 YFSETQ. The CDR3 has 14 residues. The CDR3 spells CASSAGQPNEKLFF. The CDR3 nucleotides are TGCGCCAGCAGCGCGGGACAGCCTAATGAAAAACTGTTTTTT.

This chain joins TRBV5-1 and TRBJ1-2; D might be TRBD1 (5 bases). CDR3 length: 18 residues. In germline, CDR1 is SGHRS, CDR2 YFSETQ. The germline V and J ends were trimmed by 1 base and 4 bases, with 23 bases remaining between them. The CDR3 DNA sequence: TGCGCCAGCAGCTTGACCAACCTCCCCCAGGGCTTGGGCTATGGCTACACCTTC. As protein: CASSLTNLPQGLGYGYTF.

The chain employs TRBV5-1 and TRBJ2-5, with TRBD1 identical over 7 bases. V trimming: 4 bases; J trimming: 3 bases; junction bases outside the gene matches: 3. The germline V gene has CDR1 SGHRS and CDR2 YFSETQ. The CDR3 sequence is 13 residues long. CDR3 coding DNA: TGCGCCAGCAGCCCAGGGACAGAAGAGACCCAGTACTTC. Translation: CASSPGTEETQYF.

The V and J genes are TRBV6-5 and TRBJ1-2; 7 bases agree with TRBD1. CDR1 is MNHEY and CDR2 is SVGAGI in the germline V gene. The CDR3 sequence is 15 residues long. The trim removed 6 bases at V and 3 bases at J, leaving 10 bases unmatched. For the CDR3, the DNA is TGTGCCAGCAGGCCTCACACAGGGGTAGACTATGGCTACACCTTC. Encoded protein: CASRPHTGVDYGYTF.

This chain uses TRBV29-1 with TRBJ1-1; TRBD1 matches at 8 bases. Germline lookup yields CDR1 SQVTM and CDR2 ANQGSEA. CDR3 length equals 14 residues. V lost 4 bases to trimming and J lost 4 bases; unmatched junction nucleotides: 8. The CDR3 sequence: CSVGSDRVGTEAFF. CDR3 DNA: TGCAGCGTTGGATCGGACAGGGTAGGCACTGAAGCTTTCTTT.

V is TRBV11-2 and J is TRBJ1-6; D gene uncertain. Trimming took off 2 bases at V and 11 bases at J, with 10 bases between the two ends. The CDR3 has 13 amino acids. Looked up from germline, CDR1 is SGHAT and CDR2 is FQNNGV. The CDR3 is CASSLPPPAPLHF. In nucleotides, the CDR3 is TGTGCCAGCAGCTTACCCCCCCCTGCACCCCTCCACTTT. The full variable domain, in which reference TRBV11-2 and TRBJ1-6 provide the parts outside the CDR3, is EAGVAQSPRYKIIEKRQSVAFWCNPISGHATLYWYQQILGQGPKLLIQFQNNGVVDDSQLPKDRFSAERLKGVDSTLKIQPAKLEDSAVYLCASSLPPPAPLHFGNGTRLTVT.

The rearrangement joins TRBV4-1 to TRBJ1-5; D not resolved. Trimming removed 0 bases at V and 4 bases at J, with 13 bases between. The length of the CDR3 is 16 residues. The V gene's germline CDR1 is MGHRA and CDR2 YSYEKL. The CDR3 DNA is TGCGCCAGCAGCCAAGATGGCACGGGTCGGAATCAGCCCCAGCATTTT. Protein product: CASSQDGTGRNQPQHF.

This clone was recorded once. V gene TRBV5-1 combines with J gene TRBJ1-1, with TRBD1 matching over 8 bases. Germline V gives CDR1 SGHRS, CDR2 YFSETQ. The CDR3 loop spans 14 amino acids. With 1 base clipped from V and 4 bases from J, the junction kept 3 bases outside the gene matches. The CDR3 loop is CASSLFTGGTEAFF. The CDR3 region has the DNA TGCGCCAGCAGCTTGTTCACAGGGGGCACTGAAGCTTTCTTT. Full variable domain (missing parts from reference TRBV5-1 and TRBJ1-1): KAGVTQTPRYLIKTRGQQVTLSCSPISGHRSVSWYQQTPGQGLQFLFEYFSETQRNKGNFPGRFSGRQFSNSRSEMNVSTLELGDSALYLCASSLFTGGTEAFFGQGTRLTVV.

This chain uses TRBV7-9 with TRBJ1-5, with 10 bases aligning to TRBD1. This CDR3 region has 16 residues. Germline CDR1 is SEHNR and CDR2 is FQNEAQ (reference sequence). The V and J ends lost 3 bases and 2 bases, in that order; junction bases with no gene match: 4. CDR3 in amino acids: CASSLGQGSGNQPQHF. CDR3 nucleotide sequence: TGTGCCAGCAGCTTGGGACAGGGGTCGGGCAATCAGCCCCAGCATTTT.

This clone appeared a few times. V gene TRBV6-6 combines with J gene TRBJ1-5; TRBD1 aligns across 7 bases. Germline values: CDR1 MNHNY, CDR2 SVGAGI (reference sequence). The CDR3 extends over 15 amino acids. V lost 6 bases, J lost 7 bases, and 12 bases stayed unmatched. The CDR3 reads CASRDNRGEGQPQHF. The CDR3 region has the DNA TGTGCCAGCAGGGACAACAGGGGAGAGGGGCAGCCCCAGCATTTT.

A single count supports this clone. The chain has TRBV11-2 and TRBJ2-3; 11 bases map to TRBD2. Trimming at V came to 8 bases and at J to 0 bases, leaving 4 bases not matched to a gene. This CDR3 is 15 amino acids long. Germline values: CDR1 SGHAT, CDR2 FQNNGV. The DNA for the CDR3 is TGTGCCAGCTTATCTAGCGGGGGGAGCACAGATACGCAGTATTTT. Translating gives CASLSSGGSTDTQYF.

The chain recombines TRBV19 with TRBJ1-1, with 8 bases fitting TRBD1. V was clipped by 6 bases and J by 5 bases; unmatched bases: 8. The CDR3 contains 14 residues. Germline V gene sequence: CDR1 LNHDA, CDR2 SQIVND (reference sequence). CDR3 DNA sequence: TGTGCCAGTAGGATACAGGGGGGAAATACTGAAGCTTTCTTT. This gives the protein CASRIQGGNTEAFF.

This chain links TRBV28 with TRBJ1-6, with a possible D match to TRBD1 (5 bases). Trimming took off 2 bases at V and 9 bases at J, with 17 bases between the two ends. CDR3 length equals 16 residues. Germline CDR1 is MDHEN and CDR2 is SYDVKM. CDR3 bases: TGTGCCAGCAGTTTAGGGGCTTTCAGGGCAGGTTCACCCCTCCACTTT. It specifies CASSLGAFRAGSPLHF.

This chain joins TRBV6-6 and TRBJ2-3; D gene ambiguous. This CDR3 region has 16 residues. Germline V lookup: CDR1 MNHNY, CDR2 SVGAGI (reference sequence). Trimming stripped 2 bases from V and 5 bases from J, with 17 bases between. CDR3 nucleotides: TGTGCCAGCAGTTACGTCCTTGCATACGAGGAAGATACGCAGTATTTT. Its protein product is CASSYVLAYEEDTQYF.

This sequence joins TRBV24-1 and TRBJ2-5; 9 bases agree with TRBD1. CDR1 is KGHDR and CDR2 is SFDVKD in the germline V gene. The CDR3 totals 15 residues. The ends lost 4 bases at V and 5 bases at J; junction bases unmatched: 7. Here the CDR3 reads CATSDRDRALETQYF. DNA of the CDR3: TGTGCCACCAGTGACCGGGACAGGGCTTTGGAGACCCAGTACTTC.

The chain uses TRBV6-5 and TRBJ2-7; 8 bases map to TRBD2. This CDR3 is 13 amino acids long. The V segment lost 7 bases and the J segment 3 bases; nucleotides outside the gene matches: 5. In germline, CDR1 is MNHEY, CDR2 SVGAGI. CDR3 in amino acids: CASKLAGNYEQYF. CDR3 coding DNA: TGTGCCAGCAAGCTAGCGGGTAACTACGAGCAGTACTTC.

CDR3 DNA sequence: TGTGCCAGCAGGGCACACAGGGTTTCTGAAGCTTTCTTT. Translated, it gives CASRAHRVSEAFF. The J gene is TRBJ1-1, the V gene TRBV7-2; possibly TRBD1 for D (6 bases). V dropped 6 bases and J dropped 6 bases, with 14 bases sitting between them. CDR1 is SGHTA, CDR2 FQGNSA, per germline. The CDR3 is 13 residues long.

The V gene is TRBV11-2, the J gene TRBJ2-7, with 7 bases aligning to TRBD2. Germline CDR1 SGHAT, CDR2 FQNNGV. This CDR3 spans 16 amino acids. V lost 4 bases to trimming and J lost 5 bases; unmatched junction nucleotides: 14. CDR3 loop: CASSYSRAGDSNEQYF. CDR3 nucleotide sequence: TGTGCCAGCAGCTATTCCCGCGCGGGAGATTCCAACGAGCAGTACTTC.

The CDR3 loop reads CASKGGVRGLGAFF. DNA of the CDR3: TGTGCCAGTAAAGGAGGGGTAAGGGGGCTTGGAGCTTTCTTT. The chain couples TRBV19 to TRBJ1-1; 7 bases align to TRBD1. The V and J ends lost 7 bases and 10 bases, in that order; junction bases with no gene match: 15. The CDR3 sequence is 14 residues long. Germline V gene sequence: CDR1 LNHDA, CDR2 SQIVND (reference sequence).

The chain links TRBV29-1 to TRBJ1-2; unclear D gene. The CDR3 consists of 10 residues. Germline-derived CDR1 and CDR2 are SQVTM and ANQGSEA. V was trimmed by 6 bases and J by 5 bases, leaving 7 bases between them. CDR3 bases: TGCAGCGTCCGGGAGTATGGCTACACCTTC. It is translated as CSVREYGYTF.

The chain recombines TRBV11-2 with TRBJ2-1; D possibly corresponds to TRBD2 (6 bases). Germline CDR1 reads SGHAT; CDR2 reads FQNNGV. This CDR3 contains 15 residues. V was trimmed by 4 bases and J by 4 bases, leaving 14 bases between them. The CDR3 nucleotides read TGTGCCAGCAGCTCGCCGGGACTCGGTTACAATGAGCAGTTCTTC. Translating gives CASSSPGLGYNEQFF.

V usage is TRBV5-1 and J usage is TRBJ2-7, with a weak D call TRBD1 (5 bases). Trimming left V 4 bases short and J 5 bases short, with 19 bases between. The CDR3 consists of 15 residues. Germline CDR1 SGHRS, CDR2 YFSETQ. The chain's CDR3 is CASSVGYRTLDEQYF. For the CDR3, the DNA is TGCGCCAGCAGCGTGGGATATCGGACACTGGACGAGCAGTACTTC.